Sequencing of this TCR beta chain was carried out in a study of cytomegalovirus exposure and HLA in healthy donors. Study results and limitations: Earlier analysis yielded a pattern in which most TCR beta V segments were productive about 90% or about 30% of the time. Among TCR beta chains, those listed as cytomegalovirus-associated numbered over 150.

The V gene's germline CDR1 is MGHRA and CDR2 YSYEKL. The CDR3 is made up of 15 amino acids. The germline V and J ends were trimmed by 3 bases and 4 bases, with 15 bases remaining between them. As concerns this clone: Antigen: not known.

The primer mix had 60 Vbeta and 13 Jbeta primers. Sequencing used immunoSEQ multiplex PCR; TCRdb keeps in-frame clones, though not all of them. The data contain roughly 150,000 clones, 77% of them singletons. The chain has TRBV4-1 and TRBJ1-1; the D gene is possibly TRBD1 (6 bases). The sequencing input was PBMCs. The receptor was derived from a male donor in good health and CMV-seronegative. CDR3 nucleotide sequence: TGCGCCAGCAGCCACCCCCCCAGGGGAGTCACTGAAGCTTTCTTT. Residues: CASSHPPRGVTEAFF.